Listed below are T cell receptor beta chains from one sample, sequenced in a study of blood T cell repertoires in COVID-19. Profiling relied on immunoSEQ multiplex PCR, and the TCRdb table lists in-frame clones only, not all of them. The sample comprises approximately 250,000 clones, around 89% of which are singletons, and approximately 4% rests with the top ten. Sequencing was done on a sample of PBMCs or T cells enriched from blood (not recorded which). These receptors all stem from a woman aged 25-40 years with acute COVID-19. The CDR3 runs from the conserved cysteine through the conserved F or W. A D gene is named only where the DNA matches it firmly. Part of the rows lack a size; the others show once, few, many or a class for expanded clones.

TGTGCCATCTCGGACCCGGGACAGGGTAATCAGCCCCAGCATTTT | CAISDPGQGNQPQHF | TRBJ1-5 | - | TRBD1 | TRBV10-3
TGCAGCGCCCTGACAGGGGAGGGCAATGAGCAGTTCTTC | CSALTGEGNEQFF | TRBJ2-1 | - | - | TRBV29-1
TGTGCCAGCAGCCCGAGACTAGCGGGAGGGCCCGGGGAGCTGTTTTTT | CASSPRLAGGPGELFF | TRBJ2-2 | - | TRBD2 | TRBV5-8
TGCGCCAGCAGCTTGACAGGGGGAAACACCATATATTTT | CASSLTGGNTIYF | TRBJ1-3 | - | - | TRBV5-1
TGTGCCAGCAGATCGACAGGAAACTATGGCTACACCTTC | CASRSTGNYGYTF | TRBJ1-2 | - | - | TRBV28
TGTGCCAGCAGTTTAGGCAGGGGCTACACCTTC | CASSLGRGYTF | TRBJ1-2 | - | - | TRBV28
TGTGCCAGCAGCCCCTTGGCGGAAAGCTACGAGCAGTACTTC | CASSPLAESYEQYF | TRBJ2-7 | - | - | TRBV5-4
TGTGCCAGCAGTCTACCCACGGGACACTACGAGCAGTACTTC | CASSLPTGHYEQYF | TRBJ2-7 | - | - | TRBV21-1
TGTGCCAGCAGTTTATGGGAGACAGGGAAGACCGGGGAGCTGTTTTTT | CASSLWETGKTGELFF | TRBJ2-2 | - | TRBD1 | TRBV28
TGTGCCAGCAGGACCGGGACTACCAGCTCCTACAATGAGCAGTTCTTC | CASRTGTTSSYNEQFF | TRBJ2-1 | - | TRBD2 | TRBV6-6
TGTGCCAGCAGCTTGGAACCACGACGGGAGTTCCCTTACAATGAGCAGTTCTTC | CASSLEPRREFPYNEQFF | TRBJ2-1 | - | - | TRBV7-9
TGCAGCGTTGAAGATCACGGGGAGGGAAACACCGGGGAGCTGTTTTTT | CSVEDHGEGNTGELFF | TRBJ2-2 | - | TRBD2 | TRBV29-1
TGTGCCAGCAGTACCCGGGACAGATATAATTCACCCCTCCACTTT | CASSTRDRYNSPLHF | TRBJ1-6 | - | TRBD1 | TRBV28
TGCAGCGTTCGTTACAACAATGAGCAGTTCTTC | CSVRYNNEQFF | TRBJ2-1 | - | - | TRBV29-1
TGCAGCGTTACAATCTCTGGGGCCAACGTCCTGACTTTC | CSVTISGANVLTF | TRBJ2-6 | few | - | TRBV29-1
TGTGCCAGCAGCGAGGGAAATACGCAGTATTTT | CASSEGNTQYF | TRBJ2-3 | once | - | TRBV27
TGTGCCAGCAGTGAATTTTCAGGGAGGTCGAGCAATCAGCCCCAGCATTTT | CASSEFSGRSSNQPQHF | TRBJ1-5 | - | - | TRBV2
TGTGCCAGCAGCGAACCGGGACGGGGGATAACTGAAGCTTTCTTT | CASSEPGRGITEAFF | TRBJ1-1 | - | - | TRBV11-1
TGTGCCAGCAGTTTCTCTCTCCGGGAACAGTTCTTC | CASSFSLREQFF | TRBJ2-1 | - | - | TRBV28
TGTGCCACCAGCAGAGCAACGAGCTCCTACAATGAGCAGTTCTTC | CATSRATSSYNEQFF | TRBJ2-1 | once | - | TRBV15
TGTGCCAGTAGTAGGACTAGCGGGATGACCTACGAGCAGTACTTC | CASSRTSGMTYEQYF | TRBJ2-7 | - | TRBD2 | TRBV19
TGTGCCAGCAGTGAGGCCCGAGGGGGCACTCAGCCCCAGCATTTT | CASSEARGGTQPQHF | TRBJ1-5 | - | TRBD1 | TRBV6-1
TGTGCCAGCAGCTCCTCGGTAGGAGGACTAGCGGATCAGGAGCAGTACTTC | CASSSSVGGLADQEQYF | TRBJ2-7 | - | TRBD2 | TRBV11-2
TGTGCCAGCAGTTTATCGACAGGGGAGGGAGATACGCAGTATTTT | CASSLSTGEGDTQYF | TRBJ2-3 | - | - | TRBV27
TGTGCCAGCAGCGTAGGAGGTGGATCGGTAGATACGCAGTATTTT | CASSVGGGSVDTQYF | TRBJ2-3 | - | - | TRBV9
TGTGCCAGCAGCGAGGGTACAGGCGATGAAAAACTGTTTTTT | CASSEGTGDEKLFF | TRBJ1-4 | - | - | TRBV9
TGTGCCAGCAGTTACGTACACAGGGATGCTGAAGCTTTCTTT | CASSYVHRDAEAFF | TRBJ1-1 | - | - | TRBV6-5
TGTGCCAGCAGCCAAGTTGGGACTAGTCCATATGAGCAGTTCTTC | CASSQVGTSPYEQFF | TRBJ2-1 | - | TRBD2 | TRBV14
TGCGCCAGCAGCCAAGATGGGACAGGGGGGGATACCGGGGAGCTGTTTTTT | CASSQDGTGGDTGELFF | TRBJ2-2 | - | TRBD1 | TRBV4-3
TGTGCCAGCAGCCCTACTAGCGGCAACCTCCTCTACGAGCAGTACTTC | CASSPTSGNLLYEQYF | TRBJ2-7 | - | TRBD2 | TRBV28
TGCAGCGTTGAGGGTCAGGGTGGAAACACCATATATTTT | CSVEGQGGNTIYF | TRBJ1-3 | - | - | TRBV29-1
TGCAGTGCTAGAGCACTCTACGAGCAGTACTTC | CSARALYEQYF | TRBJ2-7 | - | - | TRBV20-1
TGTGCCAGCAGATTAGCCCGTAATTCACCCCTCCACTTT | CASRLARNSPLHF | TRBJ1-6 | - | - | TRBV25-1
TGTGCCAGCAGCTTAAAACAGGGGCGCTACGAGCAGTACTTC | CASSLKQGRYEQYF | TRBJ2-7 | - | TRBD1 | TRBV13
TGCGCCAGCAGCCAAGATTCTAGCGGCTACGAGCAGTACTTC | CASSQDSSGYEQYF | TRBJ2-7 | once | TRBD2 | TRBV4-1
TGTGCCAGCAGCTTCGGACAGGAAGCTTTCTTT | CASSFGQEAFF | TRBJ1-1 | - | - | TRBV7-9
TGTGCCACCAGTGATGAGGTATCCGAGCAGTACTTC | CATSDEVSEQYF | TRBJ2-7 | - | - | TRBV24-1
TGTGCCAGCAGTGAAGCAGGCGGGAACCAGCCCCAGCATTTT | CASSEAGGNQPQHF | TRBJ1-5 | - | - | TRBV2
TGCGCCAGCAGCTTAACAGGGGCCATTAATGAAAAACTGTTTTTT | CASSLTGAINEKLFF | TRBJ1-4 | - | TRBD1 | TRBV5-1
TGTGCCAGCAGTGGACTAGGCAGGAAGACCCAGTACTTC | CASSGLGRKTQYF | TRBJ2-5 | - | TRBD2 | TRBV12-3/TRBV12-4
TGTGCCAGCAGTGACCGGGACAGGAGCACAGATACGCAGTATTTT | CASSDRDRSTDTQYF | TRBJ2-3 | - | TRBD1 | TRBV6-1
TGTGCCACCGGGGACAGGGTCGATGGCTACACCTTC | CATGDRVDGYTF | TRBJ1-2 | - | TRBD1 | TRBV25-1
TGTGCCAGCAGCTACGCCGGGATCGATACGCAGTATTTT | CASSYAGIDTQYF | TRBJ2-3 | - | - | TRBV11-2